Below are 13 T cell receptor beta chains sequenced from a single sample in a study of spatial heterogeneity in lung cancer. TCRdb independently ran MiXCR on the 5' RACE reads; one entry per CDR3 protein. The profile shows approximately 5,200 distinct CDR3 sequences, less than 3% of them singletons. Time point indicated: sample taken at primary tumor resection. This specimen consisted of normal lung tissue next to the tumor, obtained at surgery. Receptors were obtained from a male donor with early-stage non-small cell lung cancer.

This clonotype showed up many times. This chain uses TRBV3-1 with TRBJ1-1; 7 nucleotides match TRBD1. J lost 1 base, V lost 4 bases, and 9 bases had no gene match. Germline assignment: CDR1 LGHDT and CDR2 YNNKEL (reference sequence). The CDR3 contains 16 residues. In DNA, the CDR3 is TGTGCCAGCAGCCCCTACGGACGACAGGGGAACACTGAAGCTTTCTTT. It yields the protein CASSPYGRQGNTEAFF.

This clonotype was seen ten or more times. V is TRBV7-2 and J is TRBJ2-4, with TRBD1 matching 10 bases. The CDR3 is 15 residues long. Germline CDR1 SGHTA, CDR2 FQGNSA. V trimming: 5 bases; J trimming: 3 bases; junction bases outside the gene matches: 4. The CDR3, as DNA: TGTGCCAGCAGCCGGACAGGGGGTAACAAAAACATTCAGTACTTC. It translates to CASSRTGGNKNIQYF.

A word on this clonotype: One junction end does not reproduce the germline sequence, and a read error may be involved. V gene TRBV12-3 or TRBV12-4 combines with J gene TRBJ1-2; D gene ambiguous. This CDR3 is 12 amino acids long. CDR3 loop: CASSLSGYGYNF. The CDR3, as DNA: TGTGCCAGCAGTTTATCAGGTTATGGCTACAACTTC.

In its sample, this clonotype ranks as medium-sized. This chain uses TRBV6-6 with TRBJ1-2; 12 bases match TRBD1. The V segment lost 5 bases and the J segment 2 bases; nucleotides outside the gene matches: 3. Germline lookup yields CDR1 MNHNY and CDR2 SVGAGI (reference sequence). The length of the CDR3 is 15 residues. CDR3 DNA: TGTGCCAGCAGTCGGGACAGGGGGCGCAACTATGGCTACACCTTC. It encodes CASSRDRGRNYGYTF.

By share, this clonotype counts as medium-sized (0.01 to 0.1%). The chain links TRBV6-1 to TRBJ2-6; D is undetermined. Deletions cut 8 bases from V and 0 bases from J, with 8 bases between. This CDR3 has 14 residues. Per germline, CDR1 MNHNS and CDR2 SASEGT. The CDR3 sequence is CASGFVSGANVLTF. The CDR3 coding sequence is TGTGCCAGCGGGTTCGTCTCTGGGGCCAACGTCCTGACTTTC.

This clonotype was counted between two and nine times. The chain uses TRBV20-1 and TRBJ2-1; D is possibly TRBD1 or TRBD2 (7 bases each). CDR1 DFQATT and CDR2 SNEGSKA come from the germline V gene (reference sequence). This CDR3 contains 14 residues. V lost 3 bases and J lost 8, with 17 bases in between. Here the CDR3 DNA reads TGCAGTGCTAGTCAGGGGGGGGACGTCGATGAGCAGTTCTTC. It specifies CSASQGGDVDEQFF.

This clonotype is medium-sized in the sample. The chain's CDR3 is CSVPGGLTDTQYF. CDR3 DNA sequence: TGCAGTGTTCCGGGAGGATTAACAGATACGCAGTATTTT. The chain is built from TRBV20-1 and TRBJ2-3; 7 bases match TRBD2. Germline V CDR1 and CDR2: DFQATT, SNEGSKA (reference sequence). Trimming took 7 bases from V and 3 from J; bases not matched to a gene: 7. The length of the CDR3 is 13 residues.

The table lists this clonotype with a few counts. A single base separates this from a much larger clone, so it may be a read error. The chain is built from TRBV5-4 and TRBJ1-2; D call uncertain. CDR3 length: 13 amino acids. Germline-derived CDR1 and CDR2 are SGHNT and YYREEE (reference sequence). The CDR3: CASSFGQVYGYNF. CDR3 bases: TGTGCCAGCAGCTTTGGCCAGGTCTATGGCTACAACTTC.

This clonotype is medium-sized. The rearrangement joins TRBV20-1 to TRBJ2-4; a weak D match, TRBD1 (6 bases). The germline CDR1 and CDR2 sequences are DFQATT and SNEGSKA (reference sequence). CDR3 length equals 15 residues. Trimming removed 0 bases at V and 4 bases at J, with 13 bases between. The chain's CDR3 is CSARDRSGVKNIQYF. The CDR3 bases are TGCAGTGCTAGAGATCGCTCAGGGGTAAAAAACATTCAGTACTTC.

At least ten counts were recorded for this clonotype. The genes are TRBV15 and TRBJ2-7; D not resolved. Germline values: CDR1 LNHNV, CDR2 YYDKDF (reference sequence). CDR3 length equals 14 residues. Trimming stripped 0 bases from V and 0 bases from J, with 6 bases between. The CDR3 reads CATSRDGNSYEQYF. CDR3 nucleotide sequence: TGTGCCACCAGCAGAGACGGCAACTCCTACGAGCAGTACTTC.

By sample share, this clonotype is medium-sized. CDR3 region: CSVADIRETQYF. DNA of the CDR3: TGCAGCGTTGCTGACATCCGAGAGACCCAGTACTTC. This chain connects TRBV29-1 to TRBJ2-5; D is uncertain. The CDR3 is 12 amino acids. Germline assignment: CDR1 SQVTM and CDR2 ANQGSEA. The V end lost 4 bases, the J end lost 4 bases, and 10 bases lay between the germline ends. Together with reference TRBV29-1 and TRBJ2-5, the CDR3 gives the full variable domain: SAVISQKPSRDICQRGTSLTIQCQVDSQVTMMFWYRQQPGQSLTLIATANQGSEATYESGFVIDKFPISRPNLTFSTLTVSNMSPEDSSIYLCSVADIRETQYFGPGTRLLVL.

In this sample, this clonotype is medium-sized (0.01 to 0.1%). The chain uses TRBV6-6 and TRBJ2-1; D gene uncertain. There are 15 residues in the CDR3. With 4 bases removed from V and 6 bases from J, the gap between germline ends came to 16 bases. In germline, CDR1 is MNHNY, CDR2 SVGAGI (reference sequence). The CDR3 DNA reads TGTGCCAGCAGTTCCATGGAGTTCGGAACCAATGAGCAGTTCTTC. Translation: CASSSMEFGTNEQFF.

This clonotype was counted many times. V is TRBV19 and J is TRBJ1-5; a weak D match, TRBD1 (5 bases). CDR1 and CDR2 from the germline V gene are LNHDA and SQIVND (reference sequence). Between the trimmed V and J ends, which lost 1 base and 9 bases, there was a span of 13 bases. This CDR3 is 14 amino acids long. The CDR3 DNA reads TGTGCCAGTAGTATAGTAGGGACGGCTCGGCCCCAGCATTTT. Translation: CASSIVGTARPQHF.